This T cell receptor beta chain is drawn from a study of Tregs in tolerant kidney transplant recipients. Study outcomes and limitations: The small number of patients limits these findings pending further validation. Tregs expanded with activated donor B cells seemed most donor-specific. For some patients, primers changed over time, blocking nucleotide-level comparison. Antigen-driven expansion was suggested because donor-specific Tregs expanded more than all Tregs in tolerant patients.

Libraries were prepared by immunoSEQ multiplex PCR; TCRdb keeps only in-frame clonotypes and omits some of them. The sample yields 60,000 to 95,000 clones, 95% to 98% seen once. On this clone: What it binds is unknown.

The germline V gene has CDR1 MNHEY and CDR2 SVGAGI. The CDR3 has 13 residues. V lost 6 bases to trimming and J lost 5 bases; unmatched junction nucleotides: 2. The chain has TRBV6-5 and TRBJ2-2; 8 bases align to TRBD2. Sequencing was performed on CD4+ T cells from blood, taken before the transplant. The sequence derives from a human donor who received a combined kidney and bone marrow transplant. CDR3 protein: CASSRGGTGELFF. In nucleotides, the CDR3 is TGTGCCAGCAGCCGGGGGGGGACCGGGGAGCTGTTTTTT.